The 9 T cell receptor beta chains in this list originate from one sample, sequenced in a study of cytomegalovirus exposure and HLA in healthy donors. The PCR used 60 Vbeta and 13 Jbeta primers. The repertoire was sequenced with immunoSEQ multiplex PCR; TCRdb's copy has only in-frame clones and lacks some. The table lists 100,000 to 150,000 clones, about four fifths of them singletons, with 1.5% in the top ten. Sequencing was done on a sample of PBMCs. The receptors come from a woman aged 18 to 35 in good health and CMV-seronegative.

This clone appeared once. One junction end does not reproduce the germline sequence, and a read error may be involved. The CDR3, as DNA: TGTGCCAGCAGTGAAACACCATCTGGGGCCAACGGCCTGACTTTC. This translates into CASSETPSGANGLTF. V is TRBV9 and J is TRBJ2-6, with D maybe TRBD1 (5 bases). Germline lookup yields CDR1 SGDLS and CDR2 YYNGEE. CDR3 size: 15 residues. The whole variable domain, filled in from reference TRBV9 and TRBJ2-6, reads DSGVTQTPKHLITATGQRVTLRCSPRSGDLSVYWYQQSLDQGLQFLIQYYNGEERAKGNILERFSAQQFPDLHSELNLSSLELGDSALYFCASSETPSGANGLTFGAGSRLTVL.

This chain's CDR3 is CASSQNPGQPYEQYF. The CDR3 DNA reads TGTGCCAGCAGCCAAAACCCGGGACAACCTTACGAGCAGTACTTC. This sequence joins TRBV4-2 and TRBJ2-7; maybe TRBD1 (6 bases). Germline loops: CDR1 LGHNA, CDR2 YNFKEQ. V gave up 2 bases and J gave up 4 bases, with 15 bases separating them. The CDR3 extends over 15 amino acids.

The genes are TRBV5-4 and TRBJ1-2, with 7 bases aligning to TRBD1. V gave up 4 bases and J gave up 6 bases; unmatched junction bases: 12. CDR3 length equals 15 residues. In germline, CDR1 is SGHNT, CDR2 YYREEE (reference sequence). The CDR3 here is CASSPVVPQGNGYTF. DNA for the CDR3: TGTGCCAGCAGCCCCGTCGTTCCACAGGGGAATGGCTACACCTTC. Full variable domain (rest looked up from reference TRBV5-4 and TRBJ1-2): ETGVTQSPTHLIKTRGQQVTLRCSSQSGHNTVSWYQQALGQGPQFIFQYYREEENGRGNFPPRFSGLQFPNYSSELNVNALELDDSALYLCASSPVVPQGNGYTFGSGTRLTVV.

A single count supports this clone. The J gene is TRBJ2-2, the V gene TRBV13; D may be TRBD1 (6 bases). The length of the CDR3 is 17 residues. Trimming stripped 1 base from V and 5 bases from J, with 17 bases between. In germline, CDR1 is PRHDT, CDR2 FYEKMQ (reference sequence). CDR3 protein: CASSLAASGTQTGELFF. CDR3 DNA: TGTGCCAGCAGCTTAGCCGCGTCGGGGACACAGACCGGGGAGCTGTTTTTT.

The V and J genes are TRBV19 and TRBJ2-6, with 8 bases aligning to TRBD1. Germline V gives CDR1 LNHDA, CDR2 SQIVND (reference sequence). The ends lost 4 bases at V and 0 bases at J; junction bases unmatched: 8. This CDR3 is 18 amino acids long. This chain's CDR3 is CASSTGTGRGSGANVLTF. Written as DNA, the CDR3 is TGTGCCAGTAGTACAGGGACAGGTCGGGGCTCTGGGGCCAACGTCCTGACTTTC.

The chain joins TRBV7-9 to TRBJ1-5; D is unresolved. The germline V gene encodes CDR1 SEHNR and CDR2 FQNEAQ (reference sequence). CDR3 length equals 13 residues. The V gene lost 1 base and the J gene lost 7 bases, with 8 bases spanning the gap. The chain's CDR3 is CASSLGTGQPQHF. The DNA of the CDR3 is TGTGCCAGCAGCTTAGGGACGGGACAGCCCCAGCATTTT.

The genes are TRBV5-1 and TRBJ2-7; 8 positions agree with TRBD1. V trimming: 0 bases; J trimming: 5 bases; junction bases outside the gene matches: 4. The germline V gene has CDR1 SGHRS and CDR2 YFSETQ. This CDR3 region has 14 residues. CDR3 sequence (DNA): TGCGCCAGCAGCTTGGGTCAGGGGGCCAACGAGCAGTACTTC. The encoded protein is CASSLGQGANEQYF.

The genes are TRBV5-5 and TRBJ2-5; TRBD1 might be the D (5 bases). Trimming cost V 2 bases and J 3 bases, with 11 bases left between them. This CDR3 comprises 14 residues. Per the germline V gene, CDR1 is SGHKS and CDR2 is YYEKEE (reference sequence). The CDR3: CASSFATDKETQYF. In nucleotides, the CDR3 is TGTGCCAGCAGCTTTGCGACAGACAAAGAGACCCAGTACTTC. The variable domain in full, completed from reference TRBV5-5 and TRBJ2-5, reads DAGVTQSPTHLIKTRGQQVTLRCSPISGHKSVSWYQQVLGQGPQFIFQYYEKEERGRGNFPDRFSARQFPNYSSELNVNALLLGDSALYLCASSFATDKETQYFGPGTRLLVL.

The chain links TRBV18 to TRBJ1-5; 10 nucleotides match TRBD1. Unmatched junction bases numbered 3, after V lost 3 bases and J lost 4 bases. The CDR3 is 15 residues long. From germline, CDR1 is KGHSH and CDR2 LQKENI. CDR3 nucleotides: TGTGCCAGCTCACCGAGGGGACAGGGGAATCAGCCCCAGCATTTT. The encoded protein is CASSPRGQGNQPQHF.